Below, 2 T cell receptor beta chains from the same sample are listed, as sequenced in a study of blood T cells in healthy people across ages. Through a sample-barcoded 5' primer and a J-beta primer mix, a second PCR was run for roughly 6 to 11 cycles. From the 5' RACE reads, TCRdb called clonotypes with MiXCR, one entry per CDR3 protein. The data show approximately 780,000 distinct CDR3 sequences, with around 24% seen just once and less than 3.5% held by the top ten. These same records also appear under a second study, on T cells of mothers and their children.

Sequencing was performed on blood. The source is a boy aged 10-17 years in good health.

This rearrangement joins TRBV15 to TRBJ2-5, with TRBD2 matching over 12 bases. The CDR3 length is 16 residues. The ends lost 4 bases at V and 3 bases at J; junction bases unmatched: 6. Germline V gives CDR1 LNHNV, CDR2 YYDKDF (reference sequence). CDR3 protein: CATSIRLAGAEETQYF. CDR3 DNA: TGTGCCACCAGCATCCGACTAGCGGGGGCTGAAGAGACCCAGTACTTC.

This clonotype has only a few counts. The CDR3 region is CASSERRVLLYNEQFF. The CDR3 DNA reads as TGCGCCAGCAGCGAACGCAGGGTCCTCCTCTACAATGAGCAGTTCTTC. The chain carries TRBV5-1 and TRBJ2-5; D may be TRBD1 (5 bases). The J call may be faulty, since TRBJ2-1 better matches the DNA end. From germline, CDR1 is SGHRS and CDR2 YFSETQ. This CDR3 region has 16 residues.